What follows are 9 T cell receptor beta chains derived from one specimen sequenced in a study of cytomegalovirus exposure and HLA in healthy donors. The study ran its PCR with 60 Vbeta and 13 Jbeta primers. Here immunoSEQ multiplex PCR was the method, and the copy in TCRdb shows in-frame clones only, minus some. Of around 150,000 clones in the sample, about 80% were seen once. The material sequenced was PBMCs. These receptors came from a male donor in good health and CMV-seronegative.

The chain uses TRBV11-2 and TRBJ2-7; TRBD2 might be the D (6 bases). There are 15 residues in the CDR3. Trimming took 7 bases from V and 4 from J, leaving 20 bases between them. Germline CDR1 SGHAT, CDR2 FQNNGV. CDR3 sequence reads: CASTLDISGGYEQYF. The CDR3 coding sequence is TGTGCCAGCACGCTAGACATTTCCGGAGGGTACGAGCAGTACTTC.

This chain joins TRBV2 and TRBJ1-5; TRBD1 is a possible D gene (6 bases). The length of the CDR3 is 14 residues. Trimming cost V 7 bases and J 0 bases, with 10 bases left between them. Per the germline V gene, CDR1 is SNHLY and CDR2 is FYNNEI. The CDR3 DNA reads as TGTGCCAGCAACAGGGCGTATAGCAATCAGCCCCAGCATTTT. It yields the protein CASNRAYSNQPQHF.

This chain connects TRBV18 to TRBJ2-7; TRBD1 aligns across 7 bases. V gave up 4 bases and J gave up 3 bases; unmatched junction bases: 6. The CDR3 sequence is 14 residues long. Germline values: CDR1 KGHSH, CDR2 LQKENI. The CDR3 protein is CASSLDRVRYEQYF. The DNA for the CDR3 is TGTGCCAGCTCACTCGACAGGGTGCGCTACGAGCAGTACTTC.

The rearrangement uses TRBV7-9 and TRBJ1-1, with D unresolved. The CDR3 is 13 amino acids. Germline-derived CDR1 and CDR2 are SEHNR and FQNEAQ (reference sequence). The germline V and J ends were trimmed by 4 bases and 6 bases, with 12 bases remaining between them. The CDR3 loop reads CASSSASRAEAFF. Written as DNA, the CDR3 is TGTGCCAGCAGCTCCGCGTCGCGTGCTGAAGCTTTCTTT.

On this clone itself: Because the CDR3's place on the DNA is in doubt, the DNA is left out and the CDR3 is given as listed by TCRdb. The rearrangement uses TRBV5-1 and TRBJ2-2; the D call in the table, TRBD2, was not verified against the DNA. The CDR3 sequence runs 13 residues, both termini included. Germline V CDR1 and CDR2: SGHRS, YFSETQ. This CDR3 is CASSTSGTGELFF.

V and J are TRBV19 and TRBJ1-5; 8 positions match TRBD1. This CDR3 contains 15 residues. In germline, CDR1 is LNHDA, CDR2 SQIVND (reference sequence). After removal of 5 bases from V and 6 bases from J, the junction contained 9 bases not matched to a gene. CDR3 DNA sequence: TGTGCCAGTAGTCAACTCGACAGGGGAGGTCAGCCCCAGCATTTT. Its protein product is CASSQLDRGGQPQHF.

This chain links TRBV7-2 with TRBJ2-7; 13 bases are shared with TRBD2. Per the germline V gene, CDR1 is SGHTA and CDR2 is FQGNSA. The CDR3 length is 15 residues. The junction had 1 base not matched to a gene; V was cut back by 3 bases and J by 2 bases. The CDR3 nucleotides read TGTGCCAGCAGCTTGACTAGCGGGGGGACCTACGAGCAGTACTTC. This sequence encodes CASSLTSGGTYEQYF.

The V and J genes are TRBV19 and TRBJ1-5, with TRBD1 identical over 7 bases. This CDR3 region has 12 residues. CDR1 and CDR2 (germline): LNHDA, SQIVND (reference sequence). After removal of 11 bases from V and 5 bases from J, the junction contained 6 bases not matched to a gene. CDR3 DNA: TGTGCCTGCCGCAGGGGGGATCAGCCCCAGCATTTT. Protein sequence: CACRRGDQPQHF.

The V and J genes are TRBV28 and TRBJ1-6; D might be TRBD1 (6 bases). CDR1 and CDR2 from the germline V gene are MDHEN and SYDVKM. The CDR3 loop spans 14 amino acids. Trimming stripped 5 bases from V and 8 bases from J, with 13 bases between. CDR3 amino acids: CASSENPGDSPLHF. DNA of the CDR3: TGTGCCAGCAGTGAGAATCCAGGGGATTCACCCCTCCACTTT.